These 23 T cell receptor beta chains originate from one sample sequenced in a study of T cell responses to AZD1222 COVID-19 vaccine listed by TCRdb under 2021. Per the publication, the time point label means: about 28 days (+/-7) after the second vaccine dose. Libraries were built with the immunoSEQ multiplex PCR assay. TCRdb took over this immuneACCESS table, retaining in-frame rearrangements with V and J assigned. Such tables are incomplete; in checked studies, under half of the missing clones stem from an unresolved V gene, and the remainder is unexplained. The sample table holds 140,000 to 150,000 clones, of which approximately 89% were seen once. The top ten clones comprise approximately 1.8% of the sample. Sequenced here: peripheral blood, sampled 28 days after the second AZD1222 dose. These receptor sequences come from an adult who received the AZD1222 COVID-19 vaccine.

V usage is TRBV7-3 and J usage is TRBJ2-1, with TRBD1 matching 7 bases. Germline V gene data show CDR1 as SGHTA and CDR2 as FQGTGA. The V segment lost 1 base and the J segment 7 bases; nucleotides outside the gene matches: 7. The CDR3 runs 15 residues. CDR3 nucleotide sequence: TGTGCCAGCAGCTTAATAGGGGGCCCCAGTAATGAGCAGTTCTTC. This gives the protein CASSLIGGPSNEQFF.

This clone was seen once. The genes are TRBV6-5 and TRBJ1-1; no clear D. Trimming removed 6 bases from V and 5 bases from J, with 16 bases in between. Germline values: CDR1 MNHEY, CDR2 SVGAGI. This CDR3 region has 14 residues. The CDR3 sequence is CASSHTSGRTEAFF. Written as DNA, the CDR3 is TGTGCCAGCAGCCACACCTCGGGGAGGACTGAAGCTTTCTTT.

The chain uses TRBV7-3 and TRBJ2-1; 8 nucleotides match TRBD2. The CDR3 sequence is 18 residues long. CDR1 SGHTA and CDR2 FQGTGA come from the germline V gene. The V gene end was trimmed by 4 bases and the J gene end by 5 bases; junction bases not matched to a gene: 16. The CDR3 DNA sequence: TGTGCCAGCAGCTCTCTCCCTGGGGGAGCGGGAGCCGACAATGAGCAGTTCTTC. Amino acid sequence: CASSSLPGGAGADNEQFF.

The chain recombines TRBV12-3 or TRBV12-4 with TRBJ1-2; unclear D gene. There are 13 residues in the CDR3. V was shortened by 6 bases and J by 3 bases, with 11 bases between the two germline ends. This chain's CDR3 is CASRAYEDYGYTF. The CDR3 nucleotides read TGTGCCAGCAGGGCCTATGAAGACTATGGCTACACCTTC.

V is TRBV15 and J is TRBJ2-3; D gene unclear. The CDR3 has 13 residues. V was cut by 11 bases and J by 0 bases, with 12 bases left in between. Germline V lookup: CDR1 LNHNV, CDR2 YYDKDF (reference sequence). CDR3 sequence: CASARASTDTQYF. CDR3 nucleotide sequence: TGTGCCTCAGCAAGGGCCAGCACAGATACGCAGTATTTT.

V gene TRBV5-6 combines with J gene TRBJ2-7, with a possible D match to TRBD1 (6 bases). The CDR3 has 11 residues. Trimming took off 8 bases at V and 3 bases at J, with 9 bases between the two ends. Germline lookup yields CDR1 SGHDT and CDR2 YYEEEE. The CDR3 is CASTGNYEQYF. CDR3 sequence (DNA): TGTGCCAGTACAGGGAACTACGAGCAGTACTTC.

V is TRBV30 and J is TRBJ2-5; D is unclear. Germline V gene lookup returns CDR1 GTSNPN and CDR2 SVGIG (reference sequence). The CDR3 has 11 amino acids. Trimming stripped 2 bases from V and 5 bases from J, with 6 bases between. Here the CDR3 DNA reads TGTGCCTGGAGTTACCGCGAGACCCAGTACTTC. Its protein product is CAWSYRETQYF.

The rearrangement joins TRBV6-2 or TRBV6-3 to TRBJ1-3, with D hard to call. Germline V gives CDR1 MNHEY, CDR2 SVGEGT. The CDR3 is made up of 19 amino acids. V was trimmed by 3 bases and J by 0 bases, leaving 21 bases between them. The CDR3 here is CASSYALEDDPISGNTIYF. The CDR3 nucleotides read TGTGCCAGCAGTTATGCATTGGAGGACGATCCAATCTCTGGAAACACCATATATTTT.

The chain carries TRBV19 and TRBJ1-5; TRBD1 is a possible D gene (5 bases). Germline V gene sequence: CDR1 LNHDA, CDR2 SQIVND (reference sequence). The CDR3 totals 14 residues. The V gene lost 8 bases and the J gene lost 4 bases, with 15 bases spanning the gap. The CDR3: CASEPGQLNQPQHF. CDR3 sequence (DNA): TGTGCCAGTGAACCAGGGCAACTGAATCAGCCCCAGCATTTT.

The V gene is TRBV10-2, the J gene TRBJ1-1; D not certain. The CDR3 loop spans 12 amino acids. V was clipped by 8 bases and J by 4 bases, with 11 bases between them. Germline CDR1 is WSHSY and CDR2 is SAAADI. CDR3 nucleotides: TGCGCCAGCGGGTTTGGGCTCACTGAAGCTTTCTTT. Amino acids: CASGFGLTEAFF.

This chain links TRBV20-1 with TRBJ2-2; D gene ambiguous. The germline V gene has CDR1 DFQATT and CDR2 SNEGSKA (reference sequence). V was pared by 0 bases and J by 8 bases, with 4 bases between. The CDR3 length is 11 residues. The CDR3 protein is CSAREAGELFF. Written as DNA, the CDR3 is TGCAGTGCTAGAGAAGCAGGGGAGCTGTTTTTT.

This rearrangement joins TRBV7-2 to TRBJ1-6, with TRBD1 as a possible D gene (6 bases). V was trimmed by 5 bases and J by 5 bases, leaving 16 bases between them. This CDR3 spans 16 amino acids. In germline, CDR1 is SGHTA, CDR2 FQGNSA. The CDR3 protein is CASSTVGGLNNSPLHF. DNA for the CDR3: TGTGCCAGCAGCACAGTGGGGGGCCTTAATAATTCACCCCTCCACTTT.

The chain links TRBV14 to TRBJ2-1; possible D gene TRBD1, 6 bases. The CDR3 consists of 15 residues. V was clipped by 0 bases and J by 4 bases, with 10 bases between them. From germline, CDR1 is SGHDN and CDR2 FVKESK. The CDR3 reads CASSQDWGPYNEQFF. CDR3 DNA: TGTGCCAGCAGCCAAGACTGGGGGCCTTACAATGAGCAGTTCTTC.

This clone was observed a handful of times. The chain carries TRBV7-9 and TRBJ1-5; D is unresolved. The germline gives CDR1 SEHNR, CDR2 FQNEAQ (reference sequence). This CDR3 region has 15 residues. V lost 1 base and J lost 2, with 9 bases in between. The CDR3 sequence is CASSLGDVGNQPQHF. CDR3 sequence (DNA): TGTGCCAGCAGCTTAGGTGATGTGGGCAATCAGCCCCAGCATTTT.

This clone was seen a single time. This sequence joins TRBV28 and TRBJ2-1; 9 bases map to TRBD2. There are 13 residues in the CDR3. Germline-derived CDR1 and CDR2 are MDHEN and SYDVKM. V trimming: 5 bases; J trimming: 14 bases; junction bases outside the gene matches: 10. The DNA of the CDR3 is TGTGCCAGCAGTCGACCCGGCGGGAGGGAAGAGTTCTTC. The encoded protein is CASSRPGGREEFF.

V and J are TRBV11-2 and TRBJ2-5, with D possibly being TRBD1 or TRBD2 (5 bases each). This CDR3 has 15 amino acids. Germline CDR1 and CDR2: SGHAT and FQNNGV. The V end was cut by 4 bases, the J end by 4 bases, with 16 bases between. The CDR3 region is CASSSLQGVGETQYF. The CDR3 DNA is TGTGCCAGCAGCTCCCTCCAGGGAGTTGGAGAGACCCAGTACTTC.

The V gene is TRBV12-5, the J gene TRBJ2-3; 10 nucleotides agree with TRBD2. Trimming took 7 bases from V and 6 from J; bases not matched to a gene: 16. The CDR3 runs to 17 residues. Germline CDR1 LGHNT, CDR2 FRNRAP. For the CDR3, the DNA is TGTGCTAGTGCCCTGGACGCCCTAGCGGGAGTGTCGGATACGCAGTATTTT. Its protein is CASALDALAGVSDTQYF.

The sample holds one count of this clone. The CDR3 spells CASRAGRISYNEQFF. In DNA, the CDR3 is TGTGCCAGCAGGGCCGGAAGGATCTCCTACAATGAGCAGTTCTTC. The chain carries TRBV7-8 and TRBJ2-1, with D unresolved. Germline-derived CDR1 and CDR2 are SGHVS and FQNEAQ. The CDR3 is made up of 15 amino acids. Trimming pared 6 bases from V and 0 bases from J, leaving 12 bases between.

The V gene is TRBV7-3, the J gene TRBJ2-2; D call uncertain. Germline CDR1 reads SGHTA; CDR2 reads FQGTGA. V was pared by 0 bases and J by 2 bases, with 13 bases between. There are 17 residues in the CDR3. The CDR3 nucleotides read TGTGCCAGCAGCTTAACGCGCGAACCCCTTAACACCGGGGAGCTGTTTTTT. It yields the protein CASSLTREPLNTGELFF.

The chain carries TRBV14 and TRBJ2-3; possibly TRBD2 for D (6 bases). The CDR3 has 19 residues. V lost 1 base to trimming and J lost 6 bases, with 26 bases between them. The germline V gene has CDR1 SGHDN and CDR2 FVKESK. Here the CDR3 reads CASSQVLGLFSSHPDTQYF. The DNA for the CDR3 is TGTGCCAGCAGCCAAGTTCTGGGACTTTTCTCATCCCATCCGGATACGCAGTATTTT.

The chain employs TRBV9 and TRBJ1-6; 8 nucleotides align to TRBD1. This CDR3 spans 15 amino acids. V gave up 4 bases and J gave up 7 bases; unmatched junction bases: 7. Germline CDR1 and CDR2: SGDLS and YYNGEE. Written as DNA, the CDR3 is TGTGCCAGCAGCCTGACGGACAGGGCGAATTCACCCCTCCACTTT. Translating gives CASSLTDRANSPLHF.

The chain links TRBV2 to TRBJ1-3, with D maybe TRBD1 (6 bases). The CDR3 spans 15 residues. Germline V gives CDR1 SNHLY, CDR2 FYNNEI. Trimming removed 7 bases from V and 4 bases from J, with 17 bases in between. The CDR3 reads CASIRSGGPGNTIYF. The CDR3 coding sequence is TGTGCCAGCATACGATCGGGGGGCCCAGGAAACACCATATATTTT.

The chain employs TRBV15 and TRBJ1-1; 8 bases are shared with TRBD1. This CDR3 spans 15 amino acids. V lost 0 bases and J lost 2; bases outside the gene matches: 2. Per the germline V gene, CDR1 is LNHNV and CDR2 is YYDKDF (reference sequence). Written as DNA, the CDR3 is TGTGCCACCAGCAGAGACAGGGGGCGTAACACTGAAGCTTTCTTT. Protein sequence: CATSRDRGRNTEAFF. Combining the CDR3 with reference TRBV15 and TRBJ1-1 gives the whole variable domain DAMVIQNPRYQVTQFGKPVTLSCSQTLNHNVMYWYQQKSSQAPKLLFHYYDKDFNNEADTPDNFQSRRPNTSFCFLDIRSPGLGDTAMYLCATSRDRGRNTEAFFGQGTRLTVV.